This is a list of T cell receptor beta chains from one sample in a study of response to subunit inactivated influenza vaccine. One entry per CDR3 protein, called by TCRdb with MiXCR from the RT-PCR reads. The sample holds about 540,000 distinct CDR3 sequences; 20% to 25% are singletons and the top ten take 2.8%. A further study also used this sample, focusing on T cells expressing NK-cell markers.

The source material was CD4+ T cells sorted from PBMCs, sampled roughly 12 days after vaccination. Receptors were obtained from a man aged 45-65 years who received an inactivated influenza vaccine. Each CDR3 is given without its conserved first and last residue.

V | length | CDR3
TRBV12-3/TRBV12-4 | 11 | ASRLQGGETQY
TRBV2 | 14 | ASRAEGPGLGETQY
TRBV15 | 12 | ATSRGQGVETQY
TRBV12-3/TRBV12-4 | 11 | ASTGTGLETQY
TRBV9 | 13 | ASSISGTSYNEQF
TRBV2 | 12 | ASSGASGANVLT
TRBV20-1 | 12 | SARDGTDNSPLH
TRBV28 | 13 | ASSSRDRGPYGYT
TRBV7-8 | 12 | ASSLMIGTGELF
TRBV20-1 | 12 | SARDLKGPETQY
TRBV4-3 | 11 | ASSQDGFGELF
TRBV20-1 | 10 | SARKVQETQY
TRBV5-6 | 14 | ASSFRVGAVNTEAF
TRBV5-1 | 14 | ASSPRVAGVTYEQY
TRBV5-4 | 13 | ASSPAGAAYNEQF
TRBV4-1 | 13 | ASKSRREGYNEQF
TRBV29-1 | 13 | SVGNRDRMTGELF
TRBV5-4 | 13 | ASSLATGTQETQY
TRBV29-1 | 9 | SAFQGGEQY
TRBV15 | 14 | ATSTWDRARGDTQY
TRBV27 | 12 | ASSFRGRSYEQY
TRBV9 | 13 | ASSEAPGGRETQY
TRBV7-3 | 13 | ASSPAAGGGYGYT
TRBV25-1 | 12 | ASSADRGRVPTQ
TRBV7-9 | 12 | ASSMTALGEKLF
TRBV5-1 | 14 | ASSEGQGHLGEKLF
TRBV6-2/TRBV6-3 | 13 | ASRRPGQGTQPQH
TRBV12-3/TRBV12-4 | 11 | ASSPTGGHEQF
TRBV12-3/TRBV12-4 | 12 | ASRATGGAGELF
TRBV7-9 | 13 | ASSYNRDGTDTQY
TRBV5-1 | 12 | ASKNSGTYNEQF
TRBV7-2 | 10 | ASRNDRDEQF
TRBV5-6 | 11 | ASSSGLHNEQF
TRBV6-4 | 11 | ASSVSEGNIQY
TRBV12-3/TRBV12-4 | 14 | ASSWGQTFGNQPQH
TRBV28 | 15 | ASTQAGPLSRNSPLH
TRBV6-2/TRBV6-3 | 11 | ASSWDRGLGYT
TRBV12-3/TRBV12-4 | 13 | ASSEAGGSTDTQY
TRBV7-2 | 14 | ASSLTRTSGPYEQY
TRBV7-2 | 13 | ASIPLGTENTEAF
TRBV14 | 12 | ASEPNPAAAEAF
TRBV7-2 | 15 | ASSLHVRASLPYEQY
TRBV6-2/TRBV6-3 | 14 | ASSYPPGGTSYEQY
TRBV19 | 13 | ASKLGQGSTYEQY
TRBV20-1 | 12 | SADRTSGRSEQY
TRBV12-3/TRBV12-4 | 14 | ASSLNWGSTNQPQH
TRBV30 | 11 | AWSRRGPGEAF
TRBV6-5 | 14 | ASSYSMRGGGYEQY
TRBV20-1 | 11 | SAEDRDSYGYT
TRBV2 | 12 | ASSGRLAGYEQY
TRBV7-2 | 14 | ASSFRTGADTYEQY
TRBV7-2 | 12 | ASSWNTGGTEAF
TRBV7-9 | 14 | ASCLVVGSGSYEQY
TRBV19 | 12 | ASERSFGANVLT